This entry lists 26 T cell receptor beta chains sequenced from one sample in a study of neoadjuvant anti-PD-1 for oral cavity cancer. Some clones are missing from TCRdb's copy, which holds only in-frame ones; the method was immunoSEQ multiplex PCR. The data contain roughly 7,000 clones, around 80% of them singletons. The sample consisted of PBMCs, taken before nivolumab (anti-PD-1) treatment. All receptors derive from a person between 40 and 80 years old with oral cavity squamous cell carcinoma.

The genes are TRBV20-1 and TRBJ2-7, with D possibly matching TRBD2 (5 bases). Trimming removed 3 bases at V and 6 bases at J, with 9 bases between. CDR1 is DFQATT, CDR2 SNEGSKA, per germline (reference sequence). The CDR3 sequence is 11 residues long. The CDR3 region is CSASRTVEQYF. The CDR3 coding sequence is TGCAGTGCTAGCCGGACTGTCGAGCAGTACTTC.

The chain combines TRBV19 with TRBJ2-5; no firm D call. Germline V gene sequence: CDR1 LNHDA, CDR2 SQIVND (reference sequence). The CDR3 length is 12 residues. V was shortened by 5 bases and J by 2 bases, with 6 bases between the two germline ends. CDR3 sequence: CASSSRQETQYF. In nucleotides, the CDR3 is TGTGCCAGTAGTTCGAGACAAGAGACCCAGTACTTC.

V and J are TRBV5-4 and TRBJ1-1; D is perhaps TRBD1 (5 bases). The CDR3 is made up of 16 amino acids. In germline, CDR1 is SGHNT, CDR2 YYREEE (reference sequence). Trimming shortened V by 0 bases and J by 4 bases, and 16 bases separated the two germline ends. The CDR3 nucleotides read TGTGCCAGCAGCTTGGGACAGCTGTCCTTGAGCACTGAAGCTTTCTTT. Its translation is CASSLGQLSLSTEAFF.

A single count supports this clone. CDR3 protein: CASSQDRRNTGELFF. Here the CDR3 DNA reads TGTGCCAGCAGCCAAGACAGGAGGAACACCGGGGAGCTGTTTTTT. J is TRBJ2-2 and V is TRBV4-2; D is unclear. This CDR3 has 15 residues. V dropped 0 bases and J dropped 1 base, with 6 bases sitting between them. From germline, CDR1 is LGHNA and CDR2 YNFKEQ.

The rearrangement links TRBV4-3 to TRBJ1-2, with D perhaps matching TRBD1 (5 bases). Germline CDR1 and CDR2: LGHNA and YSLEER. V was cut by 0 bases and J by 5 bases, with 16 bases left in between. This CDR3 contains 16 residues. The CDR3 DNA is TGCGCCAGCAGCCAAGATAGGAGCTCAAGGGGATATGGCTACACCTTC. The encoded protein is CASSQDRSSRGYGYTF.

The table lists this clone with a few counts. The chain combines TRBV7-8 with TRBJ2-7; weak D call: TRBD2 (6 bases). The V end lost 0 bases, the J end lost 5 bases, and 11 bases lay between the germline ends. Germline loops: CDR1 SGHVS, CDR2 FQNEAQ. This CDR3 is 14 amino acids long. CDR3 sequence reads: CASSLASWGDEQYF. CDR3 sequence (DNA): TGTGCCAGCAGCTTAGCTTCGTGGGGGGACGAGCAGTACTTC.

The chain is built from TRBV6-5 and TRBJ2-3, with D possibly matching TRBD2 (5 bases). CDR1 MNHEY and CDR2 SVGAGI come from the germline V gene. The CDR3 length is 15 residues. V dropped 0 bases and J dropped 3 bases, with 10 bases sitting between them. In DNA, the CDR3 is TGTGCCAGCAGTTACTCTCGGGATACTACAGATACGCAGTATTTT. Protein: CASSYSRDTTDTQYF.

The rearrangement links TRBV30 to TRBJ2-7; the D is unclear. With 0 bases removed from V and 2 bases from J, the gap between germline ends came to 8 bases. The CDR3 has 13 amino acids. Germline CDR1 reads GTSNPN; CDR2 reads SVGIG (reference sequence). CDR3 amino acids: CAWSVRATYEQYF. The CDR3, as DNA: TGTGCCTGGAGTGTACGGGCCACCTACGAGCAGTACTTC.

This sequence joins TRBV11-2 and TRBJ1-5; no firm D call. This CDR3 has 15 residues. Germline CDR1 is SGHAT and CDR2 is FQNNGV. The germline V and J ends were trimmed by 1 base and 1 base, with 8 bases remaining between them. CDR3 residues: CASSLGTLSNQPQHF. CDR3 bases: TGTGCCAGCAGCTTAGGCACATTAAGCAATCAGCCCCAGCATTTT.

The chain recombines TRBV2 with TRBJ1-5; 8 bases fit TRBD1. The CDR3 loop spans 15 amino acids. In germline, CDR1 is SNHLY, CDR2 FYNNEI. V was pared by 5 bases and J by 2 bases, with 5 bases of the junction left unmatched. The CDR3 DNA follows: TGTGCCAGCAGTCCCATGACAGGGGGCAATCAGCCCCAGCATTTT. This translates into CASSPMTGGNQPQHF.

The V call is TRBV6-1, the J call TRBJ1-6; D is undetermined. The germline V gene encodes CDR1 MNHNS and CDR2 SASEGT. The CDR3 contains 13 residues. V gave up 8 bases and J gave up 8 bases, with 13 bases separating them. This CDR3 is CASGETKDSPLHF. In DNA, the CDR3 is TGTGCCAGCGGGGAAACCAAAGATTCACCCCTCCACTTT.

This clone was found once. This chain uses TRBV4-3 with TRBJ2-6, with D unresolved. In germline, CDR1 is LGHNA, CDR2 YSLEER. The CDR3 has 17 amino acids. With 2 bases removed from V and 0 bases from J, the gap between germline ends came to 11 bases. In DNA form, the CDR3 reads TGCGCCAGCAGCCAATCGGCCCAACTCTCTGGGGCCAACGTCCTGACTTTC. Amino acid sequence: CASSQSAQLSGANVLTF.

The V gene is TRBV6-5, the J gene TRBJ1-1; a possible D gene is TRBD1 (5 bases). CDR1 is MNHEY, CDR2 SVGAGI, per germline. The CDR3 is 14 residues long. Between the trimmed V and J ends, which lost 5 bases and 5 bases, there was a span of 15 bases. The CDR3 region has the DNA TGTGCCAGCAGTCCCCCCGGGGGAGAAACTGAAGCTTTCTTT. Encoded protein: CASSPPGGETEAFF.

This clone was counted a few times. The V call is TRBV5-8, the J call TRBJ2-7; no reliable D call. Deletions cut 2 bases from V and 2 bases from J, with 2 bases between. Germline loops: CDR1 SGHTS, CDR2 YDEGEE. CDR3 length: 11 residues. The CDR3 here is CASSFPYEQYF. CDR3 bases: TGTGCCAGCAGCTTTCCCTACGAGCAGTACTTC.

CDR3 DNA sequence: TGTGCCAGCTCACCACAGGGATTCGGCACTGAAGCTTTCTTT. Its translation: CASSPQGFGTEAFF. The chain recombines TRBV18 with TRBJ1-1; D is unresolved. The CDR3 has 14 amino acids. V lost 1 base and J 4 bases, leaving 10 bases between the germline ends. Germline V lookup: CDR1 KGHSH, CDR2 LQKENI.

The genes are TRBV4-3 and TRBJ1-4; TRBD1 is a possible D gene (5 bases). CDR1 and CDR2 from the germline V gene are LGHNA and YSLEER. Trimming shortened V by 0 bases and J by 0 bases, and 8 bases separated the two germline ends. This CDR3 has 16 amino acids. The CDR3 region is CASSQDLGATNEKLFF. The CDR3 DNA sequence: TGCGCCAGCAGCCAAGACCTGGGGGCAACTAATGAAAAACTGTTTTTT.

This clone was recorded once. This sequence joins TRBV28 and TRBJ1-5; D remains unclear. Trimming removed 3 bases at V and 4 bases at J, with 7 bases between. This CDR3 has 13 residues. The germline gives CDR1 MDHEN, CDR2 SYDVKM. CDR3 bases: TGTGCCAGCAGTTTCAAGATGAATCAGCCCCAGCATTTT. This gives the protein CASSFKMNQPQHF.

This chain uses TRBV7-9 with TRBJ2-3; no firm D call. The length of the CDR3 is 15 residues. The V and J ends lost 3 bases and 0 bases respectively, with 10 bases between them. Germline V gives CDR1 SEHNR, CDR2 FQNEAQ (reference sequence). CDR3 in DNA: TGTGCCAGCAGCTTCGCTTACTCAAGCACAGATACGCAGTATTTT. This gives the protein CASSFAYSSTDTQYF.

The chain combines TRBV19 with TRBJ1-3; D unresolved. There are 15 residues in the CDR3. Per germline, CDR1 LNHDA and CDR2 SQIVND (reference sequence). Trimming stripped 3 bases from V and 0 bases from J, with 9 bases between. In nucleotides, the CDR3 is TGTGCCAGTAGTATTGGACCGGGCTCTGGAAACACCATATATTTT. Its protein product is CASSIGPGSGNTIYF. Combining the CDR3 with reference TRBV19 and TRBJ1-3 gives the whole variable domain DGGITQSPKYLFRKEGQNVTLSCEQNLNHDAMYWYRQDPGQGLRLIYYSQIVNDFQKGDIAEGYSVSREKKESFPLTVTSAQKNPTAFYLCASSIGPGSGNTIYFGEGSWLTVV.

The chain links TRBV7-9 to TRBJ2-7, with D hard to call. Germline values: CDR1 SEHNR, CDR2 FQNEAQ (reference sequence). The CDR3 extends over 16 amino acids. V dropped 4 bases and J dropped 0 bases, with 16 bases sitting between them. The CDR3 reads CASSSPGPGNSYEQYF. The CDR3 coding sequence is TGTGCCAGCAGCTCCCCGGGTCCGGGCAACTCCTACGAGCAGTACTTC.

This chain joins TRBV7-9 and TRBJ2-2, with 13 bases lining up with TRBD2. Looked up from germline, CDR1 is SEHNR and CDR2 is FQNEAQ (reference sequence). CDR3 size: 16 residues. V trimming: 5 bases; J trimming: 7 bases; junction bases outside the gene matches: 7. CDR3 bases: TGTGCCAGCAGCCCAGGACTAGCGGGGGTTATCGGGGAGCTGTTTTTT. It yields the protein CASSPGLAGVIGELFF. Full variable domain (outside the CDR3, taken from reference TRBV7-9 and TRBJ2-2): DTGVSQNPRHKITKRGQNVTFRCDPISEHNRLYWYRQTLGQGPEFLTYFQNEAQLEKSRLLSDRFSAERPKGSFSTLEIQRTEQGDSAMYLCASSPGLAGVIGELFFGEGSRLTVL.

The rearrangement joins TRBV19 to TRBJ1-1; 9 nucleotides match TRBD1. CDR3 length: 15 residues. Germline values: CDR1 LNHDA, CDR2 SQIVND (reference sequence). The V gene end was trimmed by 9 bases and the J gene end by 0 bases; junction bases not matched to a gene: 8. The CDR3 DNA follows: TGTGCCAGCACCACCGGGACAGGGTTGAACACTGAAGCTTTCTTT. Translating gives CASTTGTGLNTEAFF.

This chain joins TRBV7-2 and TRBJ2-3; 10 bases map to TRBD2. The V gene's germline CDR1 is SGHTA and CDR2 FQGNSA. The CDR3 contains 15 residues. The V and J ends lost 2 bases and 2 bases, in that order; junction bases with no gene match: 1. This chain's CDR3 is CASSLTSGNTDTQYF. The CDR3, as DNA: TGTGCCAGCAGCTTAACTAGCGGGAACACAGATACGCAGTATTTT.

V usage is TRBV18 and J usage is TRBJ2-2; D might be TRBD2 (5 bases). CDR1 is KGHSH and CDR2 is LQKENI in the germline V gene. Trimming removed 2 bases from V and 5 bases from J, with 6 bases in between. This CDR3 region has 13 residues. The CDR3 bases are TGTGCCAGCTCACCAGGGGAGACCGGGGAGCTGTTTTTT. Amino acid sequence: CASSPGETGELFF.

J is TRBJ2-7 and V is TRBV10-3; 7 positions match TRBD1. The CDR3 extends over 14 amino acids. The germline V gene encodes CDR1 ENHRY and CDR2 SYGVKD. V was pared by 4 bases and J by 0 bases, with 3 bases of the junction left unmatched. Here the CDR3 reads CAISADRSSYEQYF. For the CDR3, the DNA is TGTGCCATCAGTGCGGACAGGTCCTCCTACGAGCAGTACTTC.

J is TRBJ1-2 and V is TRBV4-3; D may be TRBD1 (5 bases). The germline V gene encodes CDR1 LGHNA and CDR2 YSLEER. The CDR3 spans 15 residues. Trimming cost V 1 base and J 4 bases, with 13 bases left between them. CDR3 bases: TGCGCCAGCAGCCAAGGGGAACAGGCTTCCTATGGCTACACCTTC. Its translation: CASSQGEQASYGYTF.